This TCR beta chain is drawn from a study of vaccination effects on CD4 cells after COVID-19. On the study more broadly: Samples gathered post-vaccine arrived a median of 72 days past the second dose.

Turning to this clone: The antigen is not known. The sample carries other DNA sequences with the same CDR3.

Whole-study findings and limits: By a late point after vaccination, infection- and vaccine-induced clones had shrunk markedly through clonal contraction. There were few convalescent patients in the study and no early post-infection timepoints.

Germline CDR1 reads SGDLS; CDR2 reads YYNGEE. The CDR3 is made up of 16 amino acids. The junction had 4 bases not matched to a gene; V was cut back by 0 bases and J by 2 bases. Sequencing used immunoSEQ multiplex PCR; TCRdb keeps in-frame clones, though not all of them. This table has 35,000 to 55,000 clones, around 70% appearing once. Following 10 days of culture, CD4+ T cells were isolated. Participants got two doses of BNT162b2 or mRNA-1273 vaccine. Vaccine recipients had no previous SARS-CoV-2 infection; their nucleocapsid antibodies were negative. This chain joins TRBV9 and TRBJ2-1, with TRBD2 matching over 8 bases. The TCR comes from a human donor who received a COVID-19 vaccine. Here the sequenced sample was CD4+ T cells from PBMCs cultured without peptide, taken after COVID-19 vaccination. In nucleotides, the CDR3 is TGTGCCAGCAGCGTAGGGTCAGCGGGAGCCTACAATGAGCAGTTCTTC. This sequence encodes CASSVGSAGAYNEQFF.